This TCR beta chain came from a study of shared clonotypes between healthy human individuals. The naive CD8 subset, CD45RO-negative cells positively selected for CCR7, excluded terminally differentiated effector memory CD45RA+ cells. Between the trimmed V and J ends, which lost 8 bases and 3 bases, there was a span of 14 bases. Germline V gene data show CDR1 as LNHDA and CDR2 as SQIVND (reference sequence). This CDR3 is 14 amino acids long. Per the study methods: Junction-only sequences produced by ImmunoSEQ had no quality scores, so filtering differed. Sequencing was performed with immunoSEQ multiplex PCR; in TCRdb, only in-frame clones are kept and a portion is missing. V and J calls and clone size are given by that table; D and trimming were obtained from the DNA. Of about 2,200,000 clones in the sample, 90% to 95% were seen once.

The sample consisted of naive CD8+ T cells from PBMCs. This receptor was identified in a man between 18 and 35 years old in good health. Some clones in this sample may be carry-over from other donors' samples. The V and J genes are TRBV19 and TRBJ1-3; TRBD1 is a possible D gene (5 bases). The CDR3 coding sequence is TGTGCCAGTCAACGCCAGGGTTTTGGAAACACCATATATTTT. As protein: CASQRQGFGNTIYF.